The clone carrying this T cell receptor beta chain was counted at least ten times. The authors built TCR beta libraries using iRepertoire HTBI primers and Arm-PCR of CDR3 regions. TCRdb analysed the multiplex PCR reads with MiXCR anew, one entry per CDR3 protein. Among roughly 500,000 distinct CDR3 sequences listed, around 15% were seen once. The data are from a study of regulatory T cells in long-lasting Graves disease. About the study: Less than 3 months of antithyroid drugs had been taken by newly diagnosed Graves' patients.

The time point: newly diagnosed GD, antithyroid drugs for less than 3 months. Scientists built the TCR library using RNA that was extracted from PBMCs. CDR3 size: 14 residues. CDR1 SNHLY and CDR2 FYNNEI come from the germline V gene. J gave up 7 bases and V 8 bases, and 11 bases lay outside the gene matches. This sample also appeared in a second study, on T cells in Graves' hyperthyroidism and ophthalmopathy. That study adds: The majority of expanded thyroid clonotypes above 0.001 also appeared in blood. In validation, the model predicted ophthalmopathy. These predictions came a median about 6.5 months before onset.

The receptor was isolated from a woman between 50 and 59 years old with Graves disease. Specimen: peripheral blood mononuclear cells (PBMCs), collected at new diagnosis, from a patient treated with antithyroid drugs. V usage is TRBV2 and J usage is TRBJ2-1; 7 bases map to TRBD2. CDR3 sequence: CASAPVAGLNEQFF. The CDR3 nucleotides are TGTGCCAGCGCGCCCGTAGCGGGCTTAAATGAGCAGTTCTTC.